The sequence of this TCR beta chain was determined in a study of graft-versus-host responses after intestinal transplantation. In this sample, this clone turned up a few times. The antigen remains undetermined. The protocol was immunoSEQ multiplex PCR, while the TCRdb copy is restricted to in-frame clones and leaves out a portion. The sample holds approximately 50,000 clones, about four fifths seen once. Per the germline V gene, CDR1 is SGHDT and CDR2 is YYEEEE. V shed 3 bases and J shed 9 bases, with 18 bases lying between them. The CDR3 runs 14 residues. The sequence was obtained from a human donor who was the organ donor for an intestinal transplant. The chain recombines TRBV5-6 with TRBJ2-5, with D perhaps matching TRBD2 (7 bases). The material was unstimulated CD4+ T cells sorted from spleen or lymph node cells, obtained before transplant. The CDR3 nucleotides read TGTGCCAGCAGCTCGGGGGGCCTCCAGCTGGCCCAGTACTTC. It yields the protein CASSSGGLQLAQYF. The whole variable domain, remainder taken from reference TRBV5-6 and TRBJ2-5, is DAGVTQSPTHLIKTRGQQVTLRCSPKSGHDTVSWYQQALGQGPQFIFQYYEEEERQRGNFPDRFSGHQFPNYSSELNVNALLLGDSALYLCASSSGGLQLAQYFGPGTRLLVL.